A single sample is the source of the 18 T cell receptor beta chains below, sequenced in a study of graft-versus-host responses after intestinal transplantation (dated by TCRdb to the early 2020s). The library was prepared using the immunoSEQ multiplex PCR assay. This is the immuneACCESS table as TCRdb keeps it, with only in-frame sequences that have V and J called. A part of the clones is gone; compared with another copy, unresolved V genes explain less than half, and the rest is unexplained. The table for this sample lists roughly 90,000 clones; 88% of them were counted only once. The leading ten clones occupy approximately 0.28% of the sample. Per the publication, the time point label means: cells obtained before transplantation from donor or recipient. These receptors are not linked to any known antigen. Source: unstimulated CD4+ T cells sorted from spleen or lymph node cells, taken before transplant. The source of these receptors is a human donor who was the organ donor for an intestinal transplant.

The chain links TRBV19 to TRBJ1-5, with D possibly being TRBD1 (5 bases). The CDR3 is 16 amino acids. V gave up 1 base and J gave up 11 bases, with 21 bases separating them. Per the germline V gene, CDR1 is LNHDA and CDR2 is SQIVND (reference sequence). CDR3 sequence (DNA): TGTGCCAGTAGTATAGGCCCGACAGAGAACCTTAAAACCCAGCATTTT. This translates into CASSIGPTENLKTQHF.

The V and J genes are TRBV5-1 and TRBJ2-3; 11 bases match TRBD2. Germline V gene lookup returns CDR1 SGHRS and CDR2 YFSETQ. V dropped 0 bases and J dropped 3; count of bases not matched to a gene: 0. The CDR3 covers 15 residues. As DNA, the CDR3 is TGCGCCAGCAGCTTGGGACTAGCGGGAACAGATACGCAGTATTTT. Its protein is CASSLGLAGTDTQYF.

J is TRBJ2-2 and V is TRBV19; weak D call: TRBD1 (5 bases). The CDR3 loop spans 14 amino acids. In germline, CDR1 is LNHDA, CDR2 SQIVND (reference sequence). The V end lost 10 bases, the J end lost 4 bases, and 16 bases lay between the germline ends. DNA for the CDR3: TGTGCCATCAGAGACCAGGGTGGCACCGGGGAGCTGTTTTTT. Translation gives CAIRDQGGTGELFF.

V gene TRBV15 combines with J gene TRBJ1-5; no reliable D call. CDR3 length: 13 residues. CDR1 LNHNV and CDR2 YYDKDF come from the germline V gene (reference sequence). Trimming took off 4 bases at V and 3 bases at J, with 7 bases between the two ends. Here the CDR3 DNA reads TGTGCCACCAGCAAAACAACCAATCAGCCCCAGCATTTT. It yields the protein CATSKTTNQPQHF.

This clone turned up a few times. This chain links TRBV2 with TRBJ2-7; TRBD1 aligns across 8 bases. V was clipped by 5 bases and J by 4 bases; unmatched bases: 4. CDR1 is SNHLY and CDR2 is FYNNEI in the germline V gene. This CDR3 comprises 13 residues. CDR3 protein: CASSRQGLYEQYF. The CDR3 DNA reads as TGTGCCAGCAGTCGACAGGGGTTATACGAGCAGTACTTC.

The chain employs TRBV7-3 and TRBJ2-1; 8 bases match TRBD1. With V trimmed by 5 bases and J by 8 bases, 11 bases remained unmatched. From germline, CDR1 is SGHTA and CDR2 FQGTGA. The CDR3 totals 15 residues. The CDR3 spells CASSRTGLVRDEQFF. CDR3 coding DNA: TGTGCCAGCAGCCGGACAGGGTTGGTGAGGGATGAGCAGTTCTTC.

This clone was seen more than once but under ten times. V usage is TRBV25-1 and J usage is TRBJ1-6, with 8 nucleotides matching TRBD1. CDR1 is MGHDK, CDR2 SYGVNS, per germline. The CDR3 is 14 amino acids. The DNA for the CDR3 is TGTGCGACCTCATTGACAGGGGCTAATTCACCCCTCCACTTT. Protein product: CATSLTGANSPLHF.

The chain uses TRBV9 and TRBJ1-3; a weak D match, TRBD1 (5 bases). The germline V gene has CDR1 SGDLS and CDR2 YYNGEE. The V end was cut by 0 bases, the J end by 7 bases, with 8 bases between. The CDR3 covers 13 residues. CDR3 in amino acids: CASSVAGGNTIYF. The DNA of the CDR3 is TGTGCCAGCAGCGTAGCTGGGGGGAACACCATATATTTT.

This clone was detected once. The V and J genes are TRBV11-2 and TRBJ2-1; 7 bases are a match to TRBD1. The V gene end was trimmed by 4 bases and the J gene end by 7 bases; junction bases not matched to a gene: 4. This CDR3 spans 13 amino acids. Per the germline V gene, CDR1 is SGHAT and CDR2 is FQNNGV. The CDR3 spells CASSSDRLNEQFF. DNA of the CDR3: TGTGCCAGCAGCTCGGACAGGCTGAATGAGCAGTTCTTC.

This clone is labeled as medium-sized. The chain couples TRBV25-1 to TRBJ1-3; 7 positions match TRBD1. Germline CDR1 is MGHDK and CDR2 is SYGVNS. This CDR3 is 16 amino acids long. The ends lost 5 bases at V and 4 bases at J; junction bases unmatched: 11. This CDR3 is CASSFSGTATGNTIYF. The CDR3 bases are TGTGCCAGCAGTTTCTCCGGGACAGCTACCGGAAACACCATATATTTT. The whole variable domain, remainder taken from reference TRBV25-1 and TRBJ1-3, is EADIYQTPRYLVIGTGKKITLECSQTMGHDKMYWYQQDPGMELHLIHYSYGVNSTEKGDLSSESTVSRIRTEHFPLTLESARPSHTSQYLCASSFSGTATGNTIYFGEGSWLTVV.

This chain links TRBV4-1 with TRBJ1-1, with 8 bases fitting TRBD1. CDR1 is MGHRA and CDR2 is YSYEKL in the germline V gene. Trimming took 2 bases from V and 7 from J; bases not matched to a gene: 3. The CDR3 has 13 amino acids. As DNA, the CDR3 is TGCGCCAGCAGCCAAACAGGGGGATTTGAAGCTTTCTTT. This gives the protein CASSQTGGFEAFF.

V is TRBV27 and J is TRBJ1-5; 7 positions agree with TRBD1. The CDR3 runs to 14 residues. Germline trimming cut 5 bases from V and 5 bases from J; bases unmatched to any gene: 6. Germline-derived CDR1 and CDR2 are MNHEY and SMNVEV (reference sequence). CDR3 in DNA: TGTGCCAGCAGTCCCCTCAGGGGGGATCAGCCCCAGCATTTT. It specifies CASSPLRGDQPQHF.

This chain links TRBV4-3 with TRBJ2-1, with 14 bases that match TRBD2. The V gene's germline CDR1 is LGHNA and CDR2 YSLEER. This CDR3 comprises 15 residues. V shed 4 bases and J 7 bases; nucleotides not matched to a gene: 3. Here the CDR3 reads CASSPRTSGRNEQFF. Written as DNA, the CDR3 is TGCGCCAGCAGCCCTCGGACTAGCGGGAGGAATGAGCAGTTCTTC.

V is TRBV19 and J is TRBJ1-5; unclear D gene. Germline values: CDR1 LNHDA, CDR2 SQIVND (reference sequence). There are 17 residues in the CDR3. V gave up 0 bases and J gave up 2 bases, with 14 bases separating them. The CDR3 bases are TGTGCCAGTAGTATAGATCCTGACTCATGGGGCAATCAGCCCCAGCATTTT. It encodes CASSIDPDSWGNQPQHF.

The chain joins TRBV11-3 to TRBJ1-2; no reliable D call. There are 14 residues in the CDR3. V lost 5 bases and J 4 bases, leaving 14 bases between the germline ends. Germline lookup yields CDR1 SGHNT and CDR2 YENEEA. The CDR3 is CASSPQRVGYGYTF. The CDR3 DNA reads as TGTGCCAGCAGCCCGCAGCGGGTGGGCTATGGCTACACCTTC.

The J gene is TRBJ2-4, the V gene TRBV6-1, with TRBD1 matching 7 bases. This CDR3 region has 14 residues. Trimming cost V 5 bases and J 6 bases; bases outside gene matches: 7. CDR1 and CDR2 (germline): MNHNS, SASEGT. CDR3 sequence (DNA): TGTGCCAGCAGTTGGGGGCAGGGGGTAAACATTCAGTACTTC. Residues: CASSWGQGVNIQYF.

As regards this clone: This CDR3 is also generated by other DNA sequences in the sample. This sequence joins TRBV2 and TRBJ2-3; TRBD2 matches 7 bases. Germline lookup yields CDR1 SNHLY and CDR2 FYNNEI. The CDR3 covers 14 residues. V dropped 4 bases and J dropped 3; count of bases not matched to a gene: 4. Here the CDR3 DNA reads TGTGCCAGCAGTGTACTAGCGAGGACAGATACGCAGTATTTT. Protein sequence: CASSVLARTDTQYF.

This rearrangement joins TRBV7-6 to TRBJ2-1; unclear D gene. V shed 5 bases and J shed 4 bases, with 15 bases lying between them. The CDR3 loop spans 15 amino acids. From germline, CDR1 is SGHVS and CDR2 FNYEAQ. DNA for the CDR3: TGTGCCAGCAGCCCACCCCCCGCGGCGTACAATGAGCAGTTCTTC. Translated: CASSPPPAAYNEQFF.